The clone carrying this T cell receptor (beta chain) was recorded a few times. The V gene's germline CDR1 is SQVTM and CDR2 ANQGSEA. CDR3 length equals 13 residues. V gave up 6 bases and J gave up 2 bases; unmatched junction bases: 4. TCRdb reprocessed the 5' RACE reads with MiXCR, giving one entry per CDR3 protein. The sample carries some 54,000 distinct CDR3 sequences, over 15% recorded once. This chain connects TRBV29-1 to TRBJ2-3; 8 bases are a match to TRBD2. This receptor was identified in a female donor with breast cancer. The sequenced material came from naive CD4+ T cells sorted from blood. This sample's subset: naive CD4+ T cells, CD4+CD45RA+CD25-. The CDR3 here is CSVVGGATDTQYF. The CDR3 DNA is TGCAGCGTCGTCGGGGGGGCCACAGATACGCAGTATTTT.